These 31 T cell receptor beta chains share one sample of origin, sequenced in a study of long-term antiretroviral therapy in people with HIV. Researchers ran immunoSEQ v3.0 at survey level. Measured with immunoSEQ multiplex PCR; TCRdb has only the in-frame clones, and not every one. The sample gives about 15,000 clones, around 85% of which show up once; 13% to 15% is in the top ten. The sequencing here drew on unsorted PBMCs, taken about 1.2 years before starting antiretroviral therapy. All receptors come from a man younger than 40 with HIV.

The chain is built from TRBV18 and TRBJ2-7; D gene ambiguous. This CDR3 is 14 amino acids long. V gave up 3 bases and J gave up 5 bases, with 14 bases separating them. Germline lookup yields CDR1 KGHSH and CDR2 LQKENI. The CDR3: CASSPSNTIDEQYF. In nucleotides, the CDR3 is TGTGCCAGCTCACCTTCTAATACCATCGACGAGCAGTACTTC. Filled out from reference TRBV18 and TRBJ2-7, the complete variable domain reads NAGVMQNPRHLVRRRGQEARLRCSPMKGHSHVYWYRQLPEEGLKFMVYLQKENIIDESGMPKERFSAEFPKEGPSILRIQQVVRGDSAAYFCASSPSNTIDEQYFGPGTRLTVT.

The genes are TRBV11-1 and TRBJ2-1; the D call may be TRBD1 or TRBD2 (6 bases each). Per germline, CDR1 SGHAT and CDR2 FQDESV (reference sequence). V lost 4 bases to trimming and J lost 8 bases, with 15 bases between them. The CDR3 runs to 14 residues. Here the CDR3 DNA reads TGTGCCAGCAGCTCAATTAGGGGGGTGGATGAGCAGTTCTTC. Translating gives CASSSIRGVDEQFF.

V and J are TRBV27 and TRBJ1-5; D might be TRBD1 (5 bases). The CDR3 spans 12 residues. Trimming left V 10 bases short and J 3 bases short, with 10 bases between. CDR1 and CDR2 from the germline V gene are MNHEY and SMNVEV (reference sequence). The CDR3 spells CATPGLNQPQHF. The CDR3 DNA follows: TGTGCCACCCCGGGGCTCAATCAGCCCCAGCATTTT.

This clone appeared a single time. V usage is TRBV5-6 and J usage is TRBJ2-7; 9 bases map to TRBD2. Germline lookup yields CDR1 SGHDT and CDR2 YYEEEE. CDR3 length: 14 residues. V lost 0 bases to trimming and J lost 7 bases; unmatched junction nucleotides: 5. For the CDR3, the DNA is TGTGCCAGCAGCTTGGGCGGGGGGGAGGGAGAGCAGTACTTC. Translation gives CASSLGGGEGEQYF.

This chain uses TRBV9 with TRBJ2-5; D may be TRBD1 or TRBD2 (5 bases each). Germline loops: CDR1 SGDLS, CDR2 YYNGEE. The V gene lost 0 bases and the J gene lost 5 bases, with 5 bases spanning the gap. The CDR3 has 12 amino acids. The DNA of the CDR3 is TGTGCCAGCAGCGTAGGGGGGGAGACCCAGTACTTC. Its translation: CASSVGGETQYF. Full variable domain (outside the CDR3, taken from reference TRBV9 and TRBJ2-5): DSGVTQTPKHLITATGQRVTLRCSPRSGDLSVYWYQQSLDQGLQFLIQYYNGEERAKGNILERFSAQQFPDLHSELNLSSLELGDSALYFCASSVGGETQYFGPGTRLLVL.

This chain joins TRBV11-2 and TRBJ2-7; no definite D call. Germline lookup yields CDR1 SGHAT and CDR2 FQNNGV. Deletions cut 6 bases from V and 4 bases from J, with 7 bases between. The length of the CDR3 is 11 residues. The CDR3 is CASSSNYEQYF. In DNA, the CDR3 is TGTGCCAGCAGTTCAAATTACGAGCAGTACTTC. Together with reference TRBV11-2 and TRBJ2-7, the CDR3 gives the full variable domain: EAGVAQSPRYKIIEKRQSVAFWCNPISGHATLYWYQQILGQGPKLLIQFQNNGVVDDSQLPKDRFSAERLKGVDSTLKIQPAKLEDSAVYLCASSSNYEQYFGPGTRLTVT.

CDR3 sequence: CASSQGRGTDTQYF. Here the CDR3 DNA reads TGTGCCAGCAGCCAGGGACGGGGCACAGATACGCAGTATTTT. This chain links TRBV11-3 with TRBJ2-3, with D perhaps being TRBD1 or TRBD2 (5 bases each). The germline V and J ends were trimmed by 5 bases and 1 base, with 10 bases remaining between them. This CDR3 is built from 14 residues. Germline-derived CDR1 and CDR2 are SGHNT and YENEEA.

The chain recombines TRBV25-1 with TRBJ1-4; tentatively, D is TRBD1 (5 bases). Germline CDR1 MGHDK, CDR2 SYGVNS. The CDR3 has 12 residues. Trimming left V 9 bases short and J 2 bases short, with 7 bases between. Written as DNA, the CDR3 is TGTGCCAGTCGGGGGACTAATGAAAAACTGTTTTTT. The encoded protein is CASRGTNEKLFF.

The chain uses TRBV4-2 and TRBJ2-1; 9 bases map to TRBD2. The ends lost 1 base at V and 6 bases at J; junction bases unmatched: 4. The CDR3 is 15 amino acids. Germline CDR1 and CDR2: LGHNA and YNFKEQ. In nucleotides, the CDR3 is TGTGCCAGCAGCCAAGCCGGGACTAGCCCCAATGAGCAGTTCTTC. The encoded protein is CASSQAGTSPNEQFF.

The chain combines TRBV5-1 with TRBJ2-1; D uncertain. Germline-derived CDR1 and CDR2 are SGHRS and YFSETQ. The CDR3 sequence is 15 residues long. Trimming cost V 2 bases and J 8 bases, with 17 bases left between them. CDR3 loop: CASSFLVGVGDEQFF. CDR3 bases: TGCGCCAGCAGCTTCCTAGTTGGGGTTGGTGATGAGCAGTTCTTC.

This sequence joins TRBV9 and TRBJ1-6; D unclear. The length of the CDR3 is 16 residues. Between the trimmed V and J ends, which lost 3 bases and 0 bases, there was a span of 10 bases. Germline assignment: CDR1 SGDLS and CDR2 YYNGEE. The DNA of the CDR3 is TGTGCCAGCAGCGCCAGCGGGAGCTCCTATAATTCACCCCTCCACTTT. Translating it yields CASSASGSSYNSPLHF.

The sample holds one count of this clone. V is TRBV19 and J is TRBJ1-5; a weak D match, TRBD1 (6 bases). CDR1 and CDR2 (germline): LNHDA, SQIVND (reference sequence). The ends were cut back, 3 bases at V and 2 bases at J, with 17 bases in the middle. The CDR3 consists of 17 residues. DNA for the CDR3: TGTGCCAGTAGTATTTCTTTGGGACAACCCGGCAATCAGCCCCAGCATTTT. Amino acids: CASSISLGQPGNQPQHF.

The rearrangement joins TRBV29-1 to TRBJ2-7; 7 nucleotides line up with TRBD2. CDR1 is SQVTM, CDR2 ANQGSEA, per germline. V lost 7 bases and J lost 2; bases outside the gene matches: 8. The CDR3 has 13 amino acids. This chain's CDR3 is CSAGGFGPYEQYF. The CDR3 bases are TGCAGCGCGGGAGGATTTGGCCCCTACGAGCAGTACTTC.

This clone was seen once. The chain employs TRBV7-9 and TRBJ2-4; D call uncertain. CDR1 is SEHNR and CDR2 is FQNEAQ in the germline V gene (reference sequence). This CDR3 contains 15 residues. V shed 1 base and J shed 11 bases, with 18 bases lying between them. CDR3 in amino acids: CASSLGAGGIRVQYF. DNA for the CDR3: TGTGCCAGCAGCTTAGGGGCAGGTGGAATTCGGGTTCAGTACTTC.

The genes are TRBV14 and TRBJ2-5; D is perhaps TRBD1 (7 bases). The CDR3 loop spans 15 amino acids. V was clipped by 4 bases and J by 5 bases, with 17 bases between them. The germline gives CDR1 SGHDN, CDR2 FVKESK. The chain's CDR3 is CASSLGTVRGETQYF. As DNA, the CDR3 is TGTGCCAGCAGCCTCGGGACAGTTCGGGGGGAGACCCAGTACTTC.

The chain recombines TRBV7-3 with TRBJ2-7; no clear D gene. The CDR3 extends over 13 amino acids. CDR1 SGHTA and CDR2 FQGTGA come from the germline V gene. V was shortened by 5 bases and J by 1 base, with 9 bases between the two germline ends. CDR3 sequence: CASSPRPSYEQYF. DNA for the CDR3: TGTGCCAGCAGCCCGCGACCATCCTACGAGCAGTACTTC.

The rearrangement joins TRBV21-1 to TRBJ1-2; the D segment call TRBD1 is taken from the table without a DNA check. TRBV21-1 is shown as a pseudogene. CDR3 size: 17 residues. The CDR3 protein is CASSKDKQGADGYGYTF. The CDR3 coding sequence is TGTGCCAGCAGCAAAGATAAACAGGGGGCGGATGGCTATGGCTACACCTTC.

This chain joins TRBV28 and TRBJ2-1; TRBD2 is a possible D gene (7 bases). This CDR3 has 20 amino acids. Germline V gene lookup returns CDR1 MDHEN and CDR2 SYDVKM. V dropped 5 bases and J dropped 2 bases, with 28 bases sitting between them. CDR3 coding DNA: TGTGCCAGCAGTCTGGTTATGGGGGGGCACGTCACTTCACCCTACAATGAGCAGTTCTTC. Its protein product is CASSLVMGGHVTSPYNEQFF.

This clone has more than one count but fewer than ten. The chain has TRBV9 and TRBJ2-7; 7 positions match TRBD1. V gave up 4 bases and J gave up 4 bases; unmatched junction bases: 5. The CDR3 runs 13 residues. Germline loops: CDR1 SGDLS, CDR2 YYNGEE. CDR3 sequence reads: CASSTGDGYEQYF. Here the CDR3 DNA reads TGTGCCAGCAGCACAGGGGATGGTTACGAGCAGTACTTC.

The chain recombines TRBV30 with TRBJ2-1; the D is unclear. V shed 4 bases and J shed 5 bases, with 9 bases lying between them. The germline CDR1 and CDR2 sequences are GTSNPN and SVGIG (reference sequence). The CDR3 sequence is 12 residues long. In nucleotides, the CDR3 is TGTGCCTGGAAGGACCATAACAATGAGCAGTTCTTC. It specifies CAWKDHNNEQFF.

V gene TRBV9 combines with J gene TRBJ2-5; 11 positions match TRBD2. The CDR3 spans 20 residues. V shed 0 bases, J shed 2 bases, and the junction held 15 bases outside the gene matches. Germline CDR1 SGDLS, CDR2 YYNGEE. CDR3 nucleotides: TGTGCCAGCAGCGTAGAGGGTACCGGGACTAGCGGTGGAAGGCAAGAGACCCAGTACTTC. Translating it yields CASSVEGTGTSGGRQETQYF.

The gene calls are TRBV7-2 and TRBJ2-2; perhaps TRBD2 as D (6 bases). Germline V gives CDR1 SGHTA, CDR2 FQGNSA. The CDR3 length is 15 residues. Trimming shortened V by 7 bases and J by 7 bases, and 19 bases separated the two germline ends. The CDR3: CASTGGASWDGELFF. In DNA form, the CDR3 reads TGTGCCAGCACCGGCGGGGCTTCTTGGGACGGGGAGCTGTTTTTT. The variable domain in full, completed from reference TRBV7-2 and TRBJ2-2, reads GAGVSQSPSNKVTEKGKDVELRCDPISGHTALYWYRQSLGQGLEFLIYFQGNSAPDKSGLPSDRFSAERTGGSVSTLTIQRTQQEDSAVYLCASTGGASWDGELFFGEGSRLTVL.

The V call is TRBV5-6, the J call TRBJ1-1; perhaps TRBD1 as D (6 bases). The germline V gene has CDR1 SGHDT and CDR2 YYEEEE. CDR3 length: 15 residues. V gave up 0 bases and J gave up 3 bases, with 12 bases separating them. CDR3 sequence: CASSLGGALDTEAFF. As DNA, the CDR3 is TGTGCCAGCAGCTTGGGGGGGGCGCTTGACACTGAAGCTTTCTTT.

The V call is TRBV7-2, the J call TRBJ2-1; 8 nucleotides match TRBD2. The CDR3 spans 14 residues. V shed 1 base and J 6 bases; nucleotides not matched to a gene: 2. Germline V gene sequence: CDR1 SGHTA, CDR2 FQGNSA. Here the CDR3 DNA reads TGTGCCAGCAGCTTAGGGAGCGGGAGCAATGAGCAGTTCTTC. It translates to CASSLGSGSNEQFF.

The V gene is TRBV7-2, the J gene TRBJ2-1; 12 nucleotides agree with TRBD2. CDR3 length: 15 amino acids. Germline CDR1 is SGHTA and CDR2 is FQGNSA. With 4 bases clipped from V and 4 bases from J, the junction kept 2 bases outside the gene matches. CDR3 loop: CASSSGLAGYNEQFF. CDR3 nucleotides: TGTGCCAGCAGCTCAGGACTAGCGGGATACAATGAGCAGTTCTTC.

This clone came up once. The chain combines TRBV10-3 with TRBJ2-5, with D tentatively TRBD2 (6 bases). CDR3 size: 15 residues. CDR1 and CDR2 (germline): ENHRY, SYGVKD. Trimming left V 0 bases short and J 2 bases short, with 10 bases between. This chain's CDR3 is CAISESGGRQETQYF. The DNA for the CDR3 is TGTGCCATCAGTGAGTCGGGGGGTCGGCAAGAGACCCAGTACTTC.

V is TRBV27 and J is TRBJ2-1, with TRBD1 identical over 9 bases. V lost 10 bases, J lost 1 base, and 14 bases stayed unmatched. The CDR3 consists of 17 residues. CDR1 and CDR2 (germline): MNHEY, SMNVEV (reference sequence). CDR3 region: CATTGGGDGWSYNEQFF. The CDR3 DNA sequence: TGTGCCACCACAGGGGGCGGTGATGGCTGGTCCTACAATGAGCAGTTCTTC.

The chain recombines TRBV7-8 with TRBJ1-1, with a weak D call TRBD1 (5 bases). The CDR3 has 17 amino acids. V lost 0 bases and J 7 bases, leaving 21 bases between the germline ends. The germline CDR1 and CDR2 sequences are SGHVS and FQNEAQ. The CDR3 loop reads CASSLAGALVNRGEAFF. CDR3 nucleotide sequence: TGTGCCAGCAGCTTAGCAGGGGCGCTTGTTAATCGGGGTGAAGCTTTCTTT.

The chain employs TRBV25-1 and TRBJ2-7; unclear D gene. The CDR3 contains 12 residues. CDR1 is MGHDK, CDR2 SYGVNS, per germline. Trimming left V 5 bases short and J 3 bases short, with 8 bases between. The CDR3 here is CASSNVGYEQYF. Written as DNA, the CDR3 is TGTGCCAGCAGTAATGTAGGCTACGAGCAGTACTTC.

The V and J genes are TRBV4-2 and TRBJ2-7; possibly TRBD1 for D (6 bases). Germline CDR1 is LGHNA and CDR2 is YNFKEQ. The CDR3 runs to 20 residues. V gave up 1 base and J gave up 7 bases, with 32 bases separating them. The CDR3 nucleotides read TGTGCCAGCAGCCAAGGTTCTTTCGCAGGGGTAGGATCTGGGGGAAGGGAGCAGTACTTC. Protein sequence: CASSQGSFAGVGSGGREQYF.

The rearrangement joins TRBV19 to TRBJ2-3; D may be TRBD1 or TRBD2 (6 bases each). The CDR3 sequence is 16 residues long. Germline V gene data show CDR1 as LNHDA and CDR2 as SQIVND (reference sequence). Trimming stripped 4 bases from V and 4 bases from J, with 18 bases between. The CDR3 loop reads CASSKFEGGSSDTQYF. The CDR3 DNA sequence: TGTGCCAGTAGTAAATTCGAAGGGGGGAGCTCAGATACGCAGTATTTT.